Included here is one T cell receptor beta chain sequence, with context. RNA transcripts gave rise to amplified TCR beta CDR3 regions. A set of HTBI primers served as the primers for a first-round RT-PCR of the TCR CDR3. One entry per CDR3 protein, called by TCRdb with MiXCR from the multiplex PCR reads. Altogether approximately 600,000 distinct CDR3 sequences are present, around 20% being singletons, with the ten largest covering around a third. This entry belongs to a study of T cells in Graves' hyperthyroidism and ophthalmopathy. Whole-study context: Peripheral blood sampling occurred at initial diagnosis, before any treatment.

This CDR3 has 13 amino acids. Germline values: CDR1 DFQATT, CDR2 SNEGSKA (reference sequence). J lost 7 bases, V lost 2 bases, and 7 bases had no gene match. Material for sequencing was blood. This rearrangement joins TRBV20-1 to TRBJ2-7; the match to TRBD2 covers 8 bases. This sequence originates from a man younger than 45 with Graves' ophthalmopathy. The CDR3 is CSARSLAGMEQYF. CDR3 nucleotide sequence: TGCAGTGCTAGATCCTTAGCGGGGATGGAGCAGTACTTC.